A selection of T cell receptor beta chains follows, all from one sample in a study of response to subunit inactivated influenza vaccine. TCRdb re-called the RT-PCR reads with MiXCR, one entry per CDR3 protein. The table has about half a million distinct CDR3 sequences, approximately 11% seen once. The specimen was PBMCs from blood, collected 40 to 50 days after vaccination. The receptor set was obtained from a man aged 50-59 years who received an inactivated influenza vaccine. The CDR3 runs from the conserved cysteine through the conserved F or W. The D gene is left open where the match is weak. Expanded clones get a size class; other rows say once, few or many, or leave the size out.

d_gene: TRBD1
j_gene: TRBJ1-4
v_gene: TRBV20-1
abundance: few
CDR3aa: CSARPGQGSEKLFF
CDR3nt: TGCAGTGCTAGGCCGGGACAGGGGTCTGAAAAACTGTTTTTT

d_gene: TRBD2
j_gene: TRBJ2-1
v_gene: TRBV20-1
abundance: .
CDR3aa: CSAPHLLAGHNEQFF
CDR3nt: TGCAGTGCGCCTCATTTACTAGCGGGACACAATGAGCAGTTCTTC

d_gene: .
j_gene: TRBJ1-4
v_gene: TRBV12-3/TRBV12-4
abundance: many
CDR3aa: CASSLVLRYGRDTTLNEKLFF
CDR3nt: TGTGCCAGCAGTTTAGTCCTTCGGTATGGGAGAGACACGACTTTAAATGAAAAACTGTTTTTT

d_gene: .
j_gene: TRBJ2-1
v_gene: TRBV5-6
abundance: many
CDR3aa: CASSLVSGSEQFF
CDR3nt: TGTGCCAGCAGCTTGGTCAGCGGGTCCGAGCAGTTCTTC

d_gene: .
j_gene: TRBJ2-7
v_gene: TRBV7-8
abundance: many
CDR3aa: CASSPMGTAKYEQYF
CDR3nt: TGTGCCAGCAGCCCAATGGGGACCGCTAAGTACGAGCAGTACTTC

d_gene: TRBD1
j_gene: TRBJ2-5
v_gene: TRBV7-2
abundance: few
CDR3aa: CASSWRDRVQETQYF
CDR3nt: TGTGCCAGCAGCTGGCGGGACAGGGTGCAAGAGACCCAGTACTTC

d_gene: TRBD2
j_gene: TRBJ2-1
v_gene: TRBV7-8
abundance: few
CDR3aa: CASSSPRLAGGPGYNEQFF
CDR3nt: TGTGCCAGCAGCTCCCCCCGCCTAGCGGGAGGGCCTGGATACAATGAGCAGTTCTTC

d_gene: .
j_gene: TRBJ2-7
v_gene: TRBV7-9
abundance: many
CDR3aa: CASSLAILAEQYF
CDR3nt: TGTGCCAGCAGCTTAGCGATTCTGGCGGAGCAGTACTTC

d_gene: .
j_gene: TRBJ2-2
v_gene: TRBV29-1
abundance: few
CDR3aa: CSVEGPFGELFF
CDR3nt: TGCAGCGTTGAGGGACCTTTCGGGGAGCTGTTTTTT

d_gene: .
j_gene: TRBJ1-2
v_gene: TRBV6-2/TRBV6-3
abundance: .
CDR3aa: CASSYSISPYGYTF
CDR3nt: TGTGCCAGCAGTTACTCGATAAGCCCCTATGGCTACACCTTC

d_gene: .
j_gene: TRBJ2-3
v_gene: TRBV12-3/TRBV12-4
abundance: many
CDR3aa: CASGTSTDTQYF
CDR3nt: TGTGCCAGCGGGACAAGCACAGATACGCAGTATTTT

d_gene: .
j_gene: TRBJ1-1
v_gene: TRBV12-3/TRBV12-4
abundance: many
CDR3aa: CASSPEGTYTEAFF
CDR3nt: TGTGCCAGCAGCCCGGAAGGGACCTACACTGAAGCTTTCTTT

d_gene: TRBD2
j_gene: TRBJ2-3
v_gene: TRBV5-1
abundance: .
CDR3aa: CASSLDSGRDTQYF
CDR3nt: TGCGCCAGCAGCTTGGACAGCGGGAGAGATACGCAGTATTTT

d_gene: TRBD1
j_gene: TRBJ2-1
v_gene: TRBV5-1
abundance: .
CDR3aa: CASSLDGTGLYNEQFF
CDR3nt: TGCGCCAGCAGCTTGGACGGGACAGGACTCTACAATGAGCAGTTCTTC

d_gene: .
j_gene: TRBJ1-3
v_gene: TRBV5-1
abundance: .
CDR3aa: CASSLTSPGQNSGNTIYF
CDR3nt: TGCGCCAGCAGCTTGACCTCCCCTGGACAGAACTCTGGAAACACCATATATTTT

d_gene: TRBD2
j_gene: TRBJ2-5
v_gene: TRBV4-2
abundance: .
CDR3aa: CASSQDWAGGSSLETQYF
CDR3nt: TGTGCCAGCAGCCAAGATTGGGCCGGGGGGTCCTCATTAGAGACCCAGTACTTC

d_gene: TRBD2
j_gene: TRBJ2-2
v_gene: TRBV25-1
abundance: few
CDR3aa: CASSELLASNTGELFF
CDR3nt: TGTGCCAGCAGTGAGTTACTAGCGAGCAACACCGGGGAGCTGTTTTTT

d_gene: .
j_gene: TRBJ1-4
v_gene: TRBV20-1
abundance: .
CDR3aa: CSARRPVNEKLFF
CDR3nt: TGCAGTGCTAGGAGGCCAGTTAATGAAAAACTGTTTTTT

d_gene: .
j_gene: TRBJ2-5
v_gene: TRBV28
abundance: few
CDR3aa: CASSSTPSETQYF
CDR3nt: TGTGCCAGCAGTTCAACCCCCTCAGAGACCCAGTACTTC

d_gene: TRBD1
j_gene: TRBJ1-3
v_gene: TRBV4-3
abundance: few
CDR3aa: CASSSKAPTGGLGNTIYF
CDR3nt: TGCGCCAGCAGCTCAAAGGCCCCCACAGGGGGATTAGGAAACACCATATATTTT

d_gene: .
j_gene: TRBJ2-1
v_gene: TRBV4-3
abundance: many
CDR3aa: CASSQGRGQQFF
CDR3nt: TGCGCCAGCAGCCAAGGACGGGGCCAGCAGTTCTTC

d_gene: .
j_gene: TRBJ2-2
v_gene: TRBV14
abundance: .
CDR3aa: CASSQDVGRAGELFF
CDR3nt: TGTGCCAGCAGCCAAGACGTAGGCCGGGCCGGGGAGCTGTTTTTT

d_gene: .
j_gene: TRBJ2-7
v_gene: TRBV2
abundance: few
CDR3aa: CASCWGSSDEQYF
CDR3nt: TGTGCCAGTTGCTGGGGGTCTAGCGACGAGCAGTACTTC

d_gene: TRBD1
j_gene: TRBJ1-2
v_gene: TRBV11-2
abundance: few
CDR3aa: CASSLAQQGYGYTF
CDR3nt: TGTGCCAGCAGCTTAGCCCAACAGGGGTATGGCTACACCTTC

d_gene: TRBD2
j_gene: TRBJ2-1
v_gene: TRBV12-3/TRBV12-4
abundance: few
CDR3aa: CASSLARLAPNEQFF
CDR3nt: TGTGCCAGCAGTTTAGCTAGACTAGCCCCCAATGAGCAGTTCTTC

d_gene: .
j_gene: TRBJ2-3
v_gene: TRBV4-1
abundance: few
CDR3aa: CASSQAHLSTDTQYF
CDR3nt: TGCGCCAGCAGCCAAGCCCACCTTAGCACAGATACGCAGTATTTT

d_gene: TRBD1
j_gene: TRBJ1-1
v_gene: TRBV5-1
abundance: many
CDR3aa: CASEGQGMNTEAFF
CDR3nt: TGCGCCAGCGAAGGACAGGGGATGAACACTGAAGCTTTCTTT

d_gene: .
j_gene: TRBJ2-1
v_gene: TRBV12-3/TRBV12-4
abundance: .
CDR3aa: CASSLRGDSVLSEQFF
CDR3nt: TGTGCCAGCAGTTTGAGGGGGGACAGCGTCTTGAGTGAGCAGTTCTTC

d_gene: .
j_gene: TRBJ1-4
v_gene: TRBV12-3/TRBV12-4
abundance: many
CDR3aa: CASSFRRNNEKLFF
CDR3nt: TGTGCCAGCAGTTTCAGAAGGAATAATGAAAAACTGTTTTTT

d_gene: .
j_gene: TRBJ1-2
v_gene: TRBV7-9
abundance: .
CDR3aa: CASSPRVAYTF
CDR3nt: TGTGCCAGCAGTCCTAGGGTAGCCTACACCTTC

d_gene: .
j_gene: TRBJ2-1
v_gene: TRBV10-3
abundance: many
CDR3aa: CAINLTRYDEQFF
CDR3nt: TGTGCCATCAACTTGACACGCTACGATGAGCAGTTCTTC

d_gene: .
j_gene: TRBJ2-1
v_gene: TRBV28
abundance: few
CDR3aa: CAWGLSSYNEQFF
CDR3nt: TGTGCCTGGGGACTTTCTTCCTACAATGAGCAGTTCTTC

d_gene: TRBD1
j_gene: TRBJ1-5
v_gene: TRBV10-3
abundance: few
CDR3aa: CAISPGGPNQPQHF
CDR3nt: TGTGCCATCAGTCCAGGGGGACCCAATCAGCCCCAGCATTTT

d_gene: .
j_gene: TRBJ2-7
v_gene: TRBV7-2
abundance: few
CDR3aa: CASSQNPRGDEQYF
CDR3nt: TGTGCCAGCAGCCAGAACCCCAGGGGCGACGAGCAGTACTTC

d_gene: .
j_gene: TRBJ1-1
v_gene: TRBV6-5
abundance: few
CDR3aa: CASSYSLVNTEAFF
CDR3nt: TGTGCCAGCAGTTACTCCCTAGTGAACACTGAAGCTTTCTTT

d_gene: TRBD1
j_gene: TRBJ2-7
v_gene: TRBV11-2
abundance: few
CDR3aa: CASSLNRGKLPYEQYF
CDR3nt: TGTGCCAGCAGCTTGAACAGGGGAAAGCTACCCTACGAGCAGTACTTC

d_gene: TRBD1
j_gene: TRBJ1-5
v_gene: TRBV6-1
abundance: .
CDR3aa: CASSPGQGASQPQHF
CDR3nt: TGTGCCAGCAGTCCGGGACAGGGGGCGAGTCAGCCCCAGCATTTT

d_gene: .
j_gene: TRBJ2-3
v_gene: TRBV6-1
abundance: .
CDR3aa: CASSGQVRGTQYF
CDR3nt: TGTGCCAGCAGTGGACAAGTCAGGGGTACGCAGTATTTT

d_gene: .
j_gene: TRBJ2-7
v_gene: TRBV3-1
abundance: .
CDR3aa: CASSLGWAVNSYEQYF
CDR3nt: TGTGCCAGCAGCCTGGGATGGGCGGTTAACTCCTACGAGCAGTACTTC

d_gene: TRBD1
j_gene: TRBJ2-7
v_gene: TRBV28
abundance: few
CDR3aa: CASSSPGTGGAYEQYF
CDR3nt: TGTGCCAGCAGTTCCCCCGGGACAGGGGGGGCCTACGAGCAGTACTTC

d_gene: TRBD1
j_gene: TRBJ2-3
v_gene: TRBV28
abundance: .
CDR3aa: CASSLQARGTGKTGGSDTQYF
CDR3nt: TGTGCCAGCAGTTTACAGGCGAGGGGGACAGGGAAGACGGGGGGTTCAGATACGCAGTATTTT

d_gene: .
j_gene: TRBJ2-6
v_gene: TRBV5-1
abundance: few
CDR3aa: CASSRPLISGANVLTF
CDR3nt: TGCGCCAGCAGCCGTCCCCTTATCTCTGGGGCCAACGTCCTGACTTTC

d_gene: .
j_gene: TRBJ1-1
v_gene: TRBV5-6
abundance: many
CDR3aa: CASSLTTRSTEAFF
CDR3nt: TGTGCCAGCAGCTTGACAACCCGGAGCACTGAAGCTTTCTTT

d_gene: TRBD2
j_gene: TRBJ2-7
v_gene: TRBV20-1
abundance: .
CDR3aa: CSASLLAGDYEQYF
CDR3nt: TGCAGTGCTAGCCTTCTAGCGGGAGATTACGAGCAGTACTTC

d_gene: TRBD1
j_gene: TRBJ2-2
v_gene: TRBV7-2
abundance: many
CDR3aa: CASSRNRGGELFF
CDR3nt: TGTGCCAGCAGCCGCAACAGGGGTGGGGAGCTGTTTTTT

d_gene: .
j_gene: TRBJ2-7
v_gene: TRBV9
abundance: .
CDR3aa: CASSLGGSEYEQYF
CDR3nt: TGTGCCAGCAGCCTGGGCGGGTCGGAATACGAGCAGTACTTC

d_gene: .
j_gene: TRBJ2-7
v_gene: TRBV5-5
abundance: .
CDR3aa: CASSLRVTLNYEQYF
CDR3nt: TGTGCCAGCAGCTTGCGCGTGACTCTGAACTACGAGCAGTACTTC

d_gene: .
j_gene: TRBJ2-3
v_gene: TRBV12-3/TRBV12-4
abundance: many
CDR3aa: CASSLSEGPDTQYF
CDR3nt: TGTGCCAGCAGTTTAAGCGAGGGCCCAGATACGCAGTATTTT

d_gene: .
j_gene: TRBJ2-5
v_gene: TRBV6-5
abundance: many
CDR3aa: CASSYSNRNQETQYF
CDR3nt: TGTGCCAGCAGTTACTCTAACCGTAACCAAGAGACCCAGTACTTC

d_gene: .
j_gene: TRBJ2-3
v_gene: TRBV5-1
abundance: few
CDR3aa: CASSLEQAADTQYF
CDR3nt: TGCGCCAGCAGCTTGGAACAGGCGGCAGATACGCAGTATTTT

d_gene: TRBD2
j_gene: TRBJ2-1
v_gene: TRBV20-1
abundance: few
CDR3aa: CSAGRRGANYNEQFF
CDR3nt: TGCAGTGCCGGAAGGCGGGGGGCGAACTACAATGAGCAGTTCTTC

d_gene: .
j_gene: TRBJ2-7
v_gene: TRBV5-1
abundance: few
CDR3aa: CASSLTSETYEQYF
CDR3nt: TGCGCCAGCAGCTTGACCTCCGAAACCTACGAGCAGTACTTC

d_gene: TRBD1
j_gene: TRBJ2-1
v_gene: TRBV11-3
abundance: .
CDR3aa: CASSLVGQGDEQFF
CDR3nt: TGTGCCAGCAGCTTAGTGGGACAGGGTGATGAGCAGTTCTTC

d_gene: TRBD2
j_gene: TRBJ2-3
v_gene: TRBV9
abundance: .
CDR3aa: CASSVGPQRGLTDTQYF
CDR3nt: TGTGCCAGCAGCGTAGGACCTCAGCGGGGCCTCACAGATACGCAGTATTTT

d_gene: TRBD1
j_gene: TRBJ2-2
v_gene: TRBV28
abundance: many
CDR3aa: CASSLGTGVTGELFF
CDR3nt: TGCGCCAGCAGCCTTGGGACAGGGGTCACCGGGGAGCTGTTTTTT

d_gene: TRBD1
j_gene: TRBJ1-1
v_gene: TRBV20-1
abundance: .
CDR3aa: CSARQPRTGRMRTEAFF
CDR3nt: TGCAGTGCTAGGCAGCCTCGGACAGGGCGGATGAGAACTGAAGCTTTCTTT

d_gene: TRBD2
j_gene: TRBJ2-1
v_gene: TRBV15
abundance: .
CDR3aa: CATSRTSGRANEQFF
CDR3nt: TGTGCCACCAGCAGAACTAGCGGGAGGGCCAATGAGCAGTTCTTC